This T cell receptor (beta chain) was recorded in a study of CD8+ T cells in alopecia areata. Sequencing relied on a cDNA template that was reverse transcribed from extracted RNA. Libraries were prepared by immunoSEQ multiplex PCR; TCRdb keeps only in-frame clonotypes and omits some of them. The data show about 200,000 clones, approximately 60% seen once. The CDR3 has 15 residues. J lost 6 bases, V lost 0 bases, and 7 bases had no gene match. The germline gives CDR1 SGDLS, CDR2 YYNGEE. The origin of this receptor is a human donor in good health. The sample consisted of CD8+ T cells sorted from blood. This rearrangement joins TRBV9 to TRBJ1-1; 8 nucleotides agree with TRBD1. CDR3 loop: CASSVVDRGPAEAFF. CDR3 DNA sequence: TGTGCCAGCAGCGTAGTAGACAGGGGACCAGCTGAAGCTTTCTTT.